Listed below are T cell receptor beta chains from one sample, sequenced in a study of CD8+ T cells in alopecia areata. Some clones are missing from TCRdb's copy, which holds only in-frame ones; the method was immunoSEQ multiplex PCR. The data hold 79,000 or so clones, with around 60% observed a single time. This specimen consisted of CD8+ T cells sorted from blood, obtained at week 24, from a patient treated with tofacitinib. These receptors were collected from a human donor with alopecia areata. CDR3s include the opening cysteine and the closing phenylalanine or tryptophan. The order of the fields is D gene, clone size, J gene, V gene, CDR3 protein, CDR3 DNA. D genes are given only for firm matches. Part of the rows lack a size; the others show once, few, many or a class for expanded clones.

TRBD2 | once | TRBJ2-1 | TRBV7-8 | CATSAGGWNEQFF | TGTGCCACGTCAGCGGGGGGCTGGAATGAGCAGTTCTTC
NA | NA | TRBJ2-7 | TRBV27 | CASSLLALGRYEQYF | TGTGCCAGCAGTTTACTGGCGTTAGGGAGATACGAGCAGTACTTC
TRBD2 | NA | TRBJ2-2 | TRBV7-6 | CASSLNMAGGLTGELFF | TGTGCCAGCAGCTTAAATATGGCGGGAGGTCTCACCGGGGAGCTGTTTTTT
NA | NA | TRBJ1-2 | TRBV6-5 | CASSYSATYGYTF | TGTGCCAGCAGTTACTCCGCCACCTATGGCTACACCTTC
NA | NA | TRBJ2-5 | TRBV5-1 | CASSLGNQETQYF | TGCGCCAGCAGCTTGGGAAATCAAGAGACCCAGTACTTC
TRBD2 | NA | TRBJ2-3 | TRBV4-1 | CASSQVEVAGGTDTQYF | TGCGCCAGCAGCCAAGTAGAGGTAGCGGGAGGGACAGATACGCAGTATTTT
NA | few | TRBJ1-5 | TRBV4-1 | CASSQPHGPYSNQPQHF | TGCGCCAGCAGCCAACCTCACGGGCCGTATAGCAATCAGCCCCAGCATTTT
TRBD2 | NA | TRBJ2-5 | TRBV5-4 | CATMGGRKETQYF | TGTGCCACTATGGGAGGGAGGAAAGAGACCCAGTACTTC
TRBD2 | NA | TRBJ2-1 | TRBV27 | CASSLVAGVNEQFF | TGTGCCAGCAGTTTGGTAGCGGGAGTTAATGAGCAGTTCTTC
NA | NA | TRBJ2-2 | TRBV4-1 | CASRMTGRVGAGELFF | TGCGCCAGCAGGATGACAGGCAGGGTGGGCGCCGGGGAGCTGTTTTTT
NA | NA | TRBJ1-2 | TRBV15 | CATSRGGSDPVNYGYTF | TGTGCCACCAGCAGAGGTGGTTCGGACCCGGTCAACTATGGCTACACCTTC
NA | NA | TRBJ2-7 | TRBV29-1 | CSVEARYEQYF | TGCAGCGTTGAAGCCCGCTACGAGCAGTACTTC
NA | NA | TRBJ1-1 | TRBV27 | CASSSRYEAFF | TGTGCCAGCAGTTCCCGGTATGAAGCTTTCTTT
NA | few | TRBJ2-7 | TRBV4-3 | CASSQDVGGSYEQYF | TGCGCCAGCAGCCAAGATGTGGGCGGCTCCTACGAGCAGTACTTC
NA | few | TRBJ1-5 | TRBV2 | CASGIGGINQPQHF | TGTGCCAGCGGAATTGGGGGCATCAACCAGCCCCAGCATTTT
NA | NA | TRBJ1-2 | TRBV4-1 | CASSQDESRNYGYTF | TGCGCCAGCAGCCAAGATGAGAGTAGGAACTATGGCTACACCTTC
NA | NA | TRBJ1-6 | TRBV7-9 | CASSLTVTGSPLHF | TGTGCCAGCAGCCTCACAGTGACTGGATCACCCCTCCACTTT
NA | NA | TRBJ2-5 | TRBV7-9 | CASSSNKKETQYF | TGTGCCAGCAGCTCAAATAAAAAAGAGACCCAGTACTTC
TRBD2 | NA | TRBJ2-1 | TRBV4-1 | CASRQENGGYNEQFF | TGCGCCAGCAGACAAGAAAACGGGGGGTACAATGAGCAGTTCTTC
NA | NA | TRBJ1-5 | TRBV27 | CASSPRDPNQPQHF | TGTGCCAGCAGTCCCCGCGACCCCAATCAGCCCCAGCATTTT
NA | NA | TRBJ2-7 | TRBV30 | CAWSVKAAYEQYF | TGTGCCTGGAGTGTAAAAGCGGCCTACGAGCAGTACTTC
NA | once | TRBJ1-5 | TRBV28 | CASNAGTFSNQPQHF | TGTGCCAGCAACGCAGGGACGTTCTCCAATCAGCCCCAGCATTTT
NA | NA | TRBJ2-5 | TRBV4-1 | CASSQVNGGRETQYF | TGCGCCAGCAGCCAAGTTAACGGGGGACGAGAGACCCAGTACTTC
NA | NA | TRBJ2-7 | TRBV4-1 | CASSSPGPSYEQYF | TGCGCCAGCAGCTCACCGGGCCCCTCCTACGAGCAGTACTTC
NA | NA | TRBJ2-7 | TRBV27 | CASSPRQAGYEQYF | TGTGCCAGCAGCCCCCGGCAGGCGGGCTACGAGCAGTACTTC
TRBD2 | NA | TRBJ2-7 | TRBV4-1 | CASSQAVAGSYEQYF | TGCGCCAGCAGCCAAGCGGTAGCGGGGAGCTACGAGCAGTACTTC
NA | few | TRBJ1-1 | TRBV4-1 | CASSRSGDSEAFF | TGCGCCAGCAGCCGTTCAGGGGACTCTGAAGCTTTCTTT
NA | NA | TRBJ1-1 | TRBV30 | CAWSVIEVTEAFF | TGTGCCTGGAGTGTAATTGAAGTCACTGAAGCTTTCTTT
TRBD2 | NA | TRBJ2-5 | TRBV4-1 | CASSQEGLRGGKETQYF | TGCGCCAGCAGCCAAGAAGGGTTGCGGGGGGGTAAGGAGACCCAGTACTTC
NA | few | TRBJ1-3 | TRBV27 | CASSVGPTFSGNTIYF | TGTGCCAGCAGTGTAGGACCCACGTTCTCTGGAAACACCATATATTTT
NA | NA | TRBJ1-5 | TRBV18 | CASSPWVLRGDQPQHF | TGTGCCAGCTCACCTTGGGTCCTCCGGGGTGATCAGCCCCAGCATTTT
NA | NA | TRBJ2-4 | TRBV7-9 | CASSPGGTDVIQYF | TGTGCCAGCAGCCCGGGGGGCACGGACGTCATTCAGTACTTC
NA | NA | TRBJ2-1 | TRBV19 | CASSIRDSYNEQFF | TGTGCCAGTAGTATCCGGGACTCCTACAATGAGCAGTTCTTC
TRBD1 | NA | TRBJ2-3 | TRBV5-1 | CASSWGTGASTDTQYF | TGCGCCAGCAGCTGGGGGACAGGGGCGAGCACAGATACGCAGTATTTT
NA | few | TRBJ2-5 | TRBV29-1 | CSVASRGATQYF | TGCAGCGTTGCTTCACGGGGGGCGACCCAGTACTTC
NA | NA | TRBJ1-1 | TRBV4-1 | CASSHLWDDTEAFF | TGCGCCAGCAGCCACCTTTGGGACGACACTGAAGCTTTCTTT
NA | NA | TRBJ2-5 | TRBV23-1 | CASSHSSNETQYF | TGCGCCAGCAGTCACAGCTCCAACGAGACCCAGTACTTC
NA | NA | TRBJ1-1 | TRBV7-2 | CASTPLGPGTEAFF | TGTGCCAGCACCCCTCTTGGGCCAGGCACTGAAGCTTTCTTT
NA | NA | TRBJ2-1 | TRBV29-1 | CSIRTYRENEQFF | TGCAGCATCCGAACCTACAGGGAAAATGAGCAGTTCTTC
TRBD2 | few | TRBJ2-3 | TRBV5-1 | CASSLAWREGRTDTQYF | TGCGCCAGCAGCTTGGCATGGCGGGAGGGCCGCACAGATACGCAGTATTTT
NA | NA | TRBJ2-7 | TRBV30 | CAWSVGTGSYEQYF | TGTGCCTGGAGTGTGGGGACGGGTTCCTACGAGCAGTACTTC
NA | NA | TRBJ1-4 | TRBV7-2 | CASSRSRQAVNEKLFF | TGTGCCAGCAGCCGAAGTCGACAGGCGGTTAATGAAAAACTGTTTTTT
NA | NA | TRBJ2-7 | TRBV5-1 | CASSLSLSYEQYF | TGCGCCAGCAGCTTGTCGCTTTCCTACGAGCAGTACTTC
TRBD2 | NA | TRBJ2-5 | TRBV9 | CASSVGSGGYQETQYF | TGTGCCAGCAGCGTCGGCAGCGGGGGGTACCAAGAGACCCAGTACTTC
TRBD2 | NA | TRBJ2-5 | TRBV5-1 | CASSLSGRGGETQYF | TGCGCCAGCAGCTTGAGCGGGAGGGGAGGAGAGACCCAGTACTTC
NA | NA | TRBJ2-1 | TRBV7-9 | CASKVDEYNEQFF | TGTGCCAGCAAAGTCGATGAATACAATGAGCAGTTCTTC
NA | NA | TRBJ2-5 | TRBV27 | CASRQGLFETQYF | TGTGCCAGCAGACAGGGTTTATTCGAGACCCAGTACTTC
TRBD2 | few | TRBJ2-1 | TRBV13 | CASSLGSLTREGWSSYNEQFF | TGTGCCAGCAGCCTTGGCTCACTAACGCGGGAGGGCTGGAGCTCCTACAATGAGCAGTTCTTC
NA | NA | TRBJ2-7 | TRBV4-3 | CASSQERRGVRATYEQYF | TGCGCCAGCAGCCAAGAGCGGAGGGGGGTGAGGGCTACCTACGAGCAGTACTTC
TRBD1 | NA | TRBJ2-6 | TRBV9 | CASSVGQVYSGANVLTF | TGTGCCAGCAGCGTCGGACAGGTCTACTCTGGGGCCAACGTCCTGACTTTC
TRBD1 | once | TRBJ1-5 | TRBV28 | CASSLGQGYSNQPQHF | TGTGCCAGCAGTTTGGGACAGGGTTATAGCAATCAGCCCCAGCATTTT
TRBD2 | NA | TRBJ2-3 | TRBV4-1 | CASSRGLADRTDTQYF | TGCGCCAGCAGCCGAGGACTAGCGGATCGCACAGATACGCAGTATTTT
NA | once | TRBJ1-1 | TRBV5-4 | CASSFGKGSRERDTEAFF | TGTGCCAGCAGCTTCGGTAAAGGTTCCAGGGAAAGAGACACTGAAGCTTTCTTT
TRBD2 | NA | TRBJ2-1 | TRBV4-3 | CASSQERERENEQFF | TGCGCCAGCAGCCAAGAAAGGGAGCGGGAGAATGAGCAGTTCTTC
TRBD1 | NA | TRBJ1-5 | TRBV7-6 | CASSLAGGVQPQHF | TGTGCCAGCAGCTTAGCAGGGGGCGTTCAGCCCCAGCATTTT